These 25 T cell receptor beta chains originate from one sample sequenced in a study of blood T cell repertoires in COVID-19 (dated by TCRdb to about 2020). Library preparation was by the immunoSEQ multiplex PCR assay. TCRdb retrieved this table from immuneACCESS and kept in-frame rearrangements only. Not all clones are present; in checked studies, unresolved V genes account for under half, and no reason is known for the remainder. The sample data list roughly 230,000 clones, and roughly 89% of these were observed just once. The top ten hold roughly 4.5% of the sample. The sequencing input was peripheral blood. The receptors here all came from a woman in her thirties or forties who had recovered from COVID-19.

This chain uses TRBV24-1 with TRBJ2-4; 8 bases fit TRBD1. Germline V CDR1 and CDR2: KGHDR, SFDVKD. The CDR3 loop spans 15 amino acids. J lost 2 bases, V lost 2 bases, and 1 base had no gene match. The CDR3 region is CATSDWTGTKNIQYF. For the CDR3, the DNA is TGTGCCACCAGTGATTGGACAGGGACCAAAAACATTCAGTACTTC.

The chain joins TRBV25-1 to TRBJ2-7; D possibly corresponds to TRBD2 (5 bases). Germline V gene data show CDR1 as MGHDK and CDR2 as SYGVNS. The CDR3 is made up of 10 amino acids. The CDR3 DNA reads as TGTGACTCGGGGTCCTACGAGCAGTACGTC. Amino acid sequence: CDSGSYEQYV.

The chain combines TRBV10-2 with TRBJ1-4; TRBD1 aligns across 7 bases. V lost 5 bases and J lost 6; bases outside the gene matches: 9. CDR3 size: 15 residues. Germline CDR1 reads WSHSY; CDR2 reads SAAADI. For the CDR3, the DNA is TGCGCCAGCAGTCACTATCTAGGGGGCGATGAAAAACTGTTTTTT. Translated: CASSHYLGGDEKLFF.

Here the CDR3 reads CASTTSAGTNYGYTF. The CDR3 DNA follows: TGTGCCAGCACCACTTCCGCGGGGACTAACTATGGCTACACCTTC. V is TRBV5-4 and J is TRBJ1-2; no firm D call. Germline CDR1 is SGHNT and CDR2 is YYREEE (reference sequence). The CDR3 length is 15 residues. Trimming stripped 6 bases from V and 0 bases from J, with 15 bases between.

The chain carries TRBV7-9 and TRBJ2-4; 7 bases match TRBD2. The germline gives CDR1 SEHNR, CDR2 FQNEAQ (reference sequence). The CDR3 consists of 15 residues. J lost 5 bases, V lost 6 bases, and 10 bases had no gene match. Here the CDR3 reads CASSDKAGEENIQYF. In nucleotides, the CDR3 is TGTGCCAGCAGTGACAAGGCGGGAGAGGAAAACATTCAGTACTTC.

Comments on this clone: This sample includes further DNA sequences coding for the same CDR3. This chain connects TRBV12-5 to TRBJ1-1; D not certain. The CDR3 length is 11 residues. Per germline, CDR1 LGHNT and CDR2 FRNRAP. Trimming took off 2 bases at V and 5 bases at J, with 3 bases between the two ends. CDR3 in DNA: TGTGCTAGTGGTTTGTTAACTGAAGCTTTCTTT. Translated, it gives CASGLLTEAFF.

This clone has only one observation. The chain employs TRBV7-2 and TRBJ2-7; TRBD2 matches 14 bases. Unmatched junction bases numbered 8, after V lost 5 bases and J lost 5 bases. CDR3 size: 16 residues. Germline V gives CDR1 SGHTA, CDR2 FQGNSA. CDR3 in DNA: TGTGCCAGCAGCCTTCGACTAGCGGGGGGGCCGGACGAGCAGTACTTC. Translating it yields CASSLRLAGGPDEQYF.

The chain is built from TRBV27 and TRBJ2-7; 10 positions match TRBD1. The germline V gene encodes CDR1 MNHEY and CDR2 SMNVEV (reference sequence). The V and J ends lost 2 bases and 4 bases, in that order; junction bases with no gene match: 2. The CDR3 spans 14 residues. CDR3 in amino acids: CASSLGDRGYEQYF. For the CDR3, the DNA is TGTGCCAGCAGTTTAGGGGACAGGGGTTACGAGCAGTACTTC.

This clone occurred a few times. The chain joins TRBV5-6 to TRBJ1-6; D is unclear. Germline CDR1 SGHDT, CDR2 YYEEEE. V gave up 0 bases and J gave up 6 bases, with 7 bases separating them. The CDR3 extends over 14 amino acids. CDR3 DNA sequence: TGTGCCAGCAGCTTGGTTGCGGTTAATTCACCCCTCCACTTT. Protein: CASSLVAVNSPLHF.

The chain is built from TRBV19 and TRBJ2-7; D ambiguous. The CDR3 is 13 amino acids. The V gene's germline CDR1 is LNHDA and CDR2 SQIVND (reference sequence). V shed 3 bases and J shed 0 bases, with 6 bases lying between them. The CDR3 sequence is CASSMVSSYEQYF. The CDR3 nucleotides are TGTGCCAGTAGTATGGTGAGCTCCTACGAGCAGTACTTC.

The J gene is TRBJ1-2, the V gene TRBV6-5, with TRBD1 as a possible D gene (5 bases). V dropped 6 bases and J dropped 6 bases, with 14 bases sitting between them. Germline CDR1 reads MNHEY; CDR2 reads SVGAGI. CDR3 length: 13 residues. The CDR3 DNA reads TGTGCCAGCAGGACGGACATTACCCATGGCTACACCTTC. It translates to CASRTDITHGYTF.

The rearrangement links TRBV7-9 to TRBJ1-2, with a possible D match to TRBD1 (6 bases). This CDR3 contains 13 residues. Germline assignment: CDR1 SEHNR and CDR2 FQNEAQ (reference sequence). V lost 3 bases and J lost 7, with 12 bases in between. The CDR3 protein is CASSLPGAFGYTF. The CDR3 bases are TGTGCCAGCAGCTTGCCAGGGGCCTTTGGCTACACCTTC.

V is TRBV21-1 and J is TRBJ2-3; the table gives TRBD2 as D, unverified against the DNA. TRBV21-1 is a pseudogene segment. The CDR3 loop spans 13 amino acids. CDR3 DNA sequence: TGTGCCAGCAGCCTCCGGAGCACAGATACGCAGTATTTT. Protein: CASSLRSTDTQYF.

The V gene is TRBV19, the J gene TRBJ1-5; 9 nucleotides line up with TRBD1. The germline V gene encodes CDR1 LNHDA and CDR2 SQIVND (reference sequence). The CDR3 loop spans 15 amino acids. V lost 2 bases to trimming and J lost 7 bases; unmatched junction nucleotides: 6. The CDR3 loop is CASSITGQGRQPQHF. As DNA, the CDR3 is TGTGCCAGTAGTATAACCGGACAGGGGCGACAGCCCCAGCATTTT. The full variable domain, in which reference TRBV19 and TRBJ1-5 provide the parts outside the CDR3, is DGGITQSPKYLFRKEGQNVTLSCEQNLNHDAMYWYRQDPGQGLRLIYYSQIVNDFQKGDIAEGYSVSREKKESFPLTVTSAQKNPTAFYLCASSITGQGRQPQHFGDGTRLSIL.

The rearrangement links TRBV27 to TRBJ1-5; D perhaps matches TRBD1 (6 bases). The CDR3 is 14 amino acids. V was trimmed by 5 bases and J by 5 bases, leaving 13 bases between them. CDR1 and CDR2 (germline): MNHEY, SMNVEV (reference sequence). The CDR3 spells CASSTNRVDQPQHF. For the CDR3, the DNA is TGTGCCAGCAGTACAAACAGGGTAGATCAGCCCCAGCATTTT.

The chain couples TRBV10-1 to TRBJ2-3, with 10 bases that match TRBD2. Trimming took 6 bases from V and 2 from J; bases not matched to a gene: 8. The CDR3 covers 16 residues. Germline-derived CDR1 and CDR2 are WNHNN and SYGVQD (reference sequence). The chain's CDR3 is CASSNSGGLYTDTQYF. The CDR3 nucleotides are TGCGCCAGCAGCAATAGCGGGGGGCTGTACACAGATACGCAGTATTTT.

The V gene is TRBV5-1, the J gene TRBJ1-2; a possible D gene is TRBD1 (5 bases). CDR3 size: 14 residues. V shed 6 bases and J shed 0 bases, with 12 bases lying between them. CDR1 is SGHRS and CDR2 is YFSETQ in the germline V gene. CDR3 DNA: TGCGCCAGCAAAGTTGACAGCACTAACTATGGCTACACCTTC. Residues: CASKVDSTNYGYTF.

The chain recombines TRBV25-1 with TRBJ1-1; D call uncertain. This CDR3 has 13 residues. Germline lookup yields CDR1 MGHDK and CDR2 SYGVNS. Trimming removed 3 bases at V and 2 bases at J, with 7 bases between. The CDR3 loop is CASSEGGNTEAFF. As DNA, the CDR3 is TGTGCCAGCAGTGAGGGAGGAAACACTGAAGCTTTCTTT.

This clone appeared once. The V and J genes are TRBV6-8 and TRBJ2-2, with D possibly TRBD1 on 6 matching bases. CDR1 and CDR2 from the germline V gene are MNHGY and SAAAGT. The germline V and J ends were trimmed by 7 bases and 5 bases, with 14 bases remaining between them. The length of the CDR3 is 14 residues. The CDR3 DNA sequence: TGTGCCAGCAATAAGGGGGTGAATACCGGGGAGCTGTTTTTT. Amino acids: CASNKGVNTGELFF.

V usage is TRBV5-6 and J usage is TRBJ1-2, with 7 bases that match TRBD1. Germline-derived CDR1 and CDR2 are SGHDT and YYEEEE. V was pared by 2 bases and J by 4 bases, with 5 bases of the junction left unmatched. The CDR3 is made up of 14 amino acids. CDR3 amino acids: CASSLEGGAYGYTF. Here the CDR3 DNA reads TGTGCCAGCAGCTTAGAAGGGGGCGCCTATGGCTACACCTTC.

The chain uses TRBV3-1 (or the pseudogene TRBV3-2) and TRBJ2-5; D gene ambiguous. This CDR3 comprises 14 residues. Germline values: CDR1 LGHDT, CDR2 YNNKEL (reference sequence). V lost 0 bases and J lost 3, with 8 bases in between. The CDR3 protein is CASSQDLAEETQYF. The CDR3, as DNA: TGTGCCAGCAGCCAAGATTTAGCAGAAGAGACCCAGTACTTC.

The V call is TRBV5-1, the J call TRBJ2-5; TRBD2 might be the D (6 bases). The CDR3 is 15 residues long. V lost 0 bases and J 2 bases, leaving 11 bases between the germline ends. In germline, CDR1 is SGHRS, CDR2 YFSETQ. In DNA form, the CDR3 reads TGCGCCAGCAGCTTGGGGAGGGGCCCTCAAGAGACCCAGTACTTC. It yields the protein CASSLGRGPQETQYF.

This clone was detected only once. The V gene is TRBV5-5, the J gene TRBJ2-3, with D tentatively TRBD1 (6 bases). Trimming shortened V by 4 bases and J by 0 bases, and 12 bases separated the two germline ends. The germline V gene has CDR1 SGHKS and CDR2 YYEKEE (reference sequence). The CDR3 length is 15 residues. The CDR3 reads CASSRTETSTDTQYF. DNA for the CDR3: TGTGCCAGCAGCCGGACAGAGACGAGCACAGATACGCAGTATTTT.

The chain joins TRBV27 to TRBJ2-7; 12 bases agree with TRBD1. The junction had 2 bases not matched to a gene; V was cut back by 4 bases and J by 4 bases. The CDR3 contains 14 residues. The germline V gene has CDR1 MNHEY and CDR2 SMNVEV (reference sequence). This CDR3 is CASSSGQGAYEQYF. Here the CDR3 DNA reads TGTGCCAGCAGTTCGGGACAGGGGGCATACGAGCAGTACTTC.

V and J are TRBV6-5 and TRBJ1-2, with 7 bases aligning to TRBD1. Trimming at V came to 7 bases and at J to 4 bases, leaving 12 bases not matched to a gene. The germline gives CDR1 MNHEY, CDR2 SVGAGI. The CDR3 runs to 15 residues. CDR3 in amino acids: CASKYPGGTGYGYTF. DNA for the CDR3: TGTGCCAGCAAATATCCAGGGGGTACGGGCTATGGCTACACCTTC.